Described below is a single T cell receptor beta chain sequence and its context. Antigen specificity is unknown. This record comes from a study of OX40 agonist ivuxolimab in advanced cancers. Patients were excluded for autoimmune disease history or systemic immunosuppression. Study-wide results and limits: Patients with a partial response at 0.1-3.0 mg/kg had among the lowest clonal expansion. Low normalized T-cell clonal expansion was additionally recorded for some nonresponders. Clonal expansion by week 6 occurred in CD4+ and CD8+ blood T cells (at 0.1 to 3.0 mg/kg).

This table comes from immunoSEQ multiplex PCR, and its TCRdb copy is limited to in-frame clones, with some not included. Here the sample spans some 59,000 clones, approximately 90% being singletons. Germline loops: CDR1 MNHEY, CDR2 SMNVEV (reference sequence). The CDR3 runs 16 residues. Trimming took off 4 bases at V and 4 bases at J, with 17 bases between the two ends. The genes are TRBV27 and TRBJ2-1; weak D call: TRBD1 (5 bases). This TCR was recovered from an adult with an advanced solid tumor such as melanoma, head and neck, liver or kidney cancer. The starting material was CD4+ or CD8+ T cells sorted from blood, obtained in a trial of the OX40 agonist ivuxolimab. The chain's CDR3 is CASSYRSAGQYNEQFF. The CDR3 region has the DNA TGTGCCAGCAGTTACCGCTCGGCAGGGCAATACAATGAGCAGTTCTTC.